This T cell receptor beta chain was obtained from a study of T cells in Graves' hyperthyroidism and ophthalmopathy. General study points: Separating ophthalmopathy from stable hyperthyroidism was achieved by a 13 V-J model. Most thyroid clonotypes expanded above 0.001 were also detected in blood.

Diagnoses rested on clinical symptoms, serum thyroxine and TRAb, thyroid ultrasound and orbital computed tomography. The authors obtained PBMCs from over 8.5 ml of fresh peripheral blood. As for this clonotype: As yet, its antigen is unknown.

RNA transcripts yielded amplified TCR beta CDR3 regions. The study used the HTBI primer set for a first-round RT-PCR of the TCR CDR3. TCRdb processed the multiplex PCR reads anew with MiXCR; each CDR3 protein has one entry. The table records about 640,000 distinct CDR3 sequences, 20% to 25% of them present only once. There are 11 residues in the CDR3. Trimming took 6 bases from V and 8 from J, leaving 10 bases between them. The germline CDR1 and CDR2 sequences are SNHLY and FYNNEI. The sequencing sample was made of blood. The genes are TRBV2 and TRBJ1-1; D is unresolved. The receptor was isolated from a man aged 30-40 years with Graves' ophthalmopathy. The DNA for the CDR3 is TGTGCCAGCAGGAATGGATTAGAAGCTTTCTTT. Its protein product is CASRNGLEAFF.